Listed here are 8 T cell receptor beta chains from one sample, sequenced in a study of beta chain features in type 1 diabetes. cDNA synthesis used the whole RNA isolate, giving expressed TCRB sequences. Assay used: immunoSEQ multiplex PCR; TCRdb lists only in-frame clones, some missing. The sample includes about 360,000 clones, around 12% of them seen just once. Sequencing was done on a sample of naive CD4+ T cells from blood. The receptors here all came from a man younger than 30 in good health.

The V call is TRBV5-1, the J call TRBJ2-7; possibly TRBD2 for D (5 bases). This CDR3 is 14 amino acids long. Trimming took 3 bases from V and 4 from J, leaving 14 bases between them. CDR1 is SGHRS, CDR2 YFSETQ, per germline. In nucleotides, the CDR3 is TGCGCCAGCAGCTCGAGACGGGGTTCGTACGAGCAGTACTTC. Translating it yields CASSSRRGSYEQYF.

This clone was seen only a few times. This chain joins TRBV4-1 and TRBJ2-1; TRBD2 agrees at 7 bases. Trimming cost V 5 bases and J 4 bases; bases outside gene matches: 8. The CDR3 is 15 amino acids. Germline V gene data show CDR1 as MGHRA and CDR2 as YSYEKL. CDR3 sequence reads: CASSSGTTFYNEQFF. For the CDR3, the DNA is TGCGCCAGCAGCTCCGGGACTACCTTTTACAATGAGCAGTTCTTC.

V gene TRBV7-9 combines with J gene TRBJ2-7; perhaps TRBD2 as D (5 bases). The CDR3 loop spans 13 amino acids. With 10 bases removed from V and 0 bases from J, the gap between germline ends came to 13 bases. From germline, CDR1 is SEHNR and CDR2 FQNEAQ (reference sequence). The CDR3 region has the DNA TGTGCCACGGGGAAGATCAGCTCCTACGAGCAGTACTTC. Translating it yields CATGKISSYEQYF.

The chain recombines TRBV19 with TRBJ1-2; weak D call: TRBD1 (5 bases). V was pared by 8 bases and J by 4 bases, with 11 bases between. This CDR3 contains 12 residues. Germline V gene sequence: CDR1 LNHDA, CDR2 SQIVND (reference sequence). CDR3 bases: TGTGCCAGTGCGGGACTGGGCTATGGCTACACCTTC. Protein product: CASAGLGYGYTF.

The table lists this clone with a few counts. V gene TRBV7-9 combines with J gene TRBJ2-5, with TRBD2 matching 8 bases. Unmatched junction bases numbered 15, after V lost 5 bases and J lost 4 bases. The CDR3 is 17 residues long. Per germline, CDR1 SEHNR and CDR2 FQNEAQ (reference sequence). Written as DNA, the CDR3 is TGTGCCAGCAGCCAGCTGGAAAAGCGGGAGTTGAGAGAGACCCAGTACTTC. Translating gives CASSQLEKRELRETQYF.

This clone has a handful of counts. The chain carries TRBV18 and TRBJ2-1; the D is unclear. Trimming removed 3 bases at V and 9 bases at J, with 18 bases between. The CDR3 length is 15 residues. Germline CDR1 and CDR2: KGHSH and LQKENI. Here the CDR3 reads CASSPNPDKHVEQFF. The CDR3 bases are TGTGCCAGCTCACCGAATCCTGACAAACACGTTGAGCAGTTCTTC.

The rearrangement uses TRBV6-5 and TRBJ1-6, with D unclear. V lost 2 bases to trimming and J lost 6 bases, with 8 bases between them. The CDR3 sequence is 14 residues long. Germline V gene lookup returns CDR1 MNHEY and CDR2 SVGAGI. This CDR3 reads CASSYGVVNSPLHF. The CDR3 coding sequence is TGTGCCAGCAGTTACGGAGTCGTTAATTCACCCCTCCACTTT.

This chain joins TRBV7-3 and TRBJ2-5, with a tentative D call TRBD1 (6 bases). The germline V gene encodes CDR1 SGHTA and CDR2 FQGTGA. The CDR3 covers 14 residues. Trimming took off 5 bases at V and 2 bases at J, with 12 bases between the two ends. The CDR3: CASSEYGQQETQYF. The DNA of the CDR3 is TGTGCCAGCAGCGAATACGGACAGCAAGAGACCCAGTACTTC.